The 22 T cell receptor beta chains presented below share a single source sample, sequenced in a study of blood T cell repertoires in COVID-19 (dated by TCRdb to about 2020). The library was prepared using the immunoSEQ multiplex PCR assay. The table was pulled from immuneACCESS by TCRdb, which kept in-frame rearrangements only. Such tables lose some clones; where checked, under half of the loss comes from unresolved V genes, and the rest has no known cause. In this sample the table shows roughly 97,000 clones, 85% to 90% of which occur a single time. The top ten clones comprise over 12% of the sample. The sample consisted of peripheral blood. The receptors come from a man aged 45-65 years with acute or convalescent COVID-19.

The chain joins TRBV18 to TRBJ2-5; the match to TRBD1 covers 7 bases. CDR3 length: 14 amino acids. Germline trimming cut 3 bases from V and 2 bases from J; bases unmatched to any gene: 3. CDR1 and CDR2 (germline): KGHSH, LQKENI. CDR3 sequence reads: CASSPPGQQETQYF. In DNA, the CDR3 is TGTGCCAGCTCACCCCCGGGACAGCAAGAGACCCAGTACTTC.

The chain joins TRBV28 to TRBJ2-1; D uncertain. This CDR3 spans 16 amino acids. V was shortened by 5 bases and J by 2 bases, with 16 bases between the two germline ends. The germline gives CDR1 MDHEN, CDR2 SYDVKM. The CDR3 loop is CASSEPHDNPYNEQFF. The CDR3 nucleotides are TGTGCCAGCAGTGAACCGCATGACAACCCCTACAATGAGCAGTTCTTC.

The chain couples TRBV6-9 to TRBJ2-7; D ambiguous. Trimming cost V 0 bases and J 1 base, with 13 bases left between them. Germline V gene lookup returns CDR1 MNHGY and CDR2 SVAAGI. This CDR3 has 16 residues. The CDR3 coding sequence is TGTGCCAGCAGTTATTCACCTAGACTTCAATCCTACGAGCAGTACTTC. Its protein is CASSYSPRLQSYEQYF.

This chain connects TRBV28 to TRBJ2-7; 8 nucleotides agree with TRBD1. V was pared by 3 bases and J by 6 bases, with 10 bases of the junction left unmatched. CDR3 length: 15 residues. Germline assignment: CDR1 MDHEN and CDR2 SYDVKM. CDR3 sequence: CASSLGGQGDSEQYF. The DNA for the CDR3 is TGTGCCAGCAGTTTGGGTGGACAGGGAGATTCCGAGCAGTACTTC.

The chain recombines TRBV6-1 with TRBJ1-2; the match to TRBD1 covers 9 bases. Germline V gene data show CDR1 as MNHNS and CDR2 as SASEGT. The length of the CDR3 is 15 residues. V trimming: 1 base; J trimming: 8 bases; junction bases outside the gene matches: 8. The DNA for the CDR3 is TGTGCCAGCAGTGAAGACGGGACAGGGAGTAACGGCTACACCTTC. Its protein product is CASSEDGTGSNGYTF.

This clone was observed a few times. The chain uses TRBV11-2 and TRBJ2-2, with 9 bases matching TRBD2. Germline trimming cut 3 bases from V and 4 bases from J; bases unmatched to any gene: 9. This CDR3 is built from 17 residues. Germline V gene sequence: CDR1 SGHAT, CDR2 FQNNGV. The CDR3 coding sequence is TGTGCCAGCAGCTTGGGCGGATTAGCGGGAGTCACCGGGGAGCTGTTTTTT. Translation: CASSLGGLAGVTGELFF.

This clone turned up a few times. The V gene is TRBV19, the J gene TRBJ1-5; 7 nucleotides agree with TRBD1. Trimming cost V 8 bases and J 1 base; bases outside gene matches: 5. Germline CDR1 and CDR2: LNHDA and SQIVND (reference sequence). This CDR3 has 14 amino acids. CDR3 in DNA: TGTGCCAGTCGCACAGGGGCGAGCAATCAGCCCCAGCATTTT. Encoded protein: CASRTGASNQPQHF. Looking up the rest from reference TRBV19 and TRBJ1-5 gives the full variable domain: DGGITQSPKYLFRKEGQNVTLSCEQNLNHDAMYWYRQDPGQGLRLIYYSQIVNDFQKGDIAEGYSVSREKKESFPLTVTSAQKNPTAFYLCASRTGASNQPQHFGDGTRLSIL.

V and J are TRBV9 and TRBJ2-2; 10 positions match TRBD2. Per the germline V gene, CDR1 is SGDLS and CDR2 is YYNGEE. CDR3 length: 17 residues. With V trimmed by 0 bases and J by 2 bases, 4 bases remained unmatched. The CDR3 sequence: CASSVAGLAVNTGELFF. CDR3 coding DNA: TGTGCCAGCAGCGTAGCTGGACTAGCGGTTAACACCGGGGAGCTGTTTTTT. Drawing the rest from reference TRBV9 and TRBJ2-2, the complete variable domain is DSGVTQTPKHLITATGQRVTLRCSPRSGDLSVYWYQQSLDQGLQFLIQYYNGEERAKGNILERFSAQQFPDLHSELNLSSLELGDSALYFCASSVAGLAVNTGELFFGEGSRLTVL.

The CDR3 is CASSPGGGGNYGYTF. The CDR3 region has the DNA TGCGCCAGCAGCCCCGGCGGGGGGGGCAACTATGGCTACACCTTC. The chain has TRBV5-1 and TRBJ1-2; D possibly corresponds to TRBD1 (6 bases). This CDR3 comprises 15 residues. Germline loops: CDR1 SGHRS, CDR2 YFSETQ. Trimming shortened V by 4 bases and J by 2 bases, and 15 bases separated the two germline ends.

This chain links TRBV28 with TRBJ1-1; TRBD1 might be the D (5 bases). Deletions cut 7 bases from V and 2 bases from J, with 11 bases between. The CDR3 runs 13 residues. From germline, CDR1 is MDHEN and CDR2 SYDVKM. DNA of the CDR3: TGTGCCAGCAAGTGGGGGGGAAACACTGAAGCTTTCTTT. Protein: CASKWGGNTEAFF.

The gene calls are TRBV5-1 and TRBJ2-2; D not resolved. There are 16 residues in the CDR3. V lost 4 bases to trimming and J lost 1 base, with 14 bases between them. The V gene's germline CDR1 is SGHRS and CDR2 YFSETQ. Written as DNA, the CDR3 is TGCGCCAGCAGCAAAAACCCGTCCGGGAACACCGGGGAGCTGTTTTTT. It specifies CASSKNPSGNTGELFF.

CDR3 sequence (DNA): TGTGCCAGCAGCCAACCTGGACAGGGCTATGGCTACACCTTC. The encoded protein is CASSQPGQGYGYTF. The rearrangement links TRBV4-2 to TRBJ1-2; TRBD1 matches 8 bases. Germline lookup yields CDR1 LGHNA and CDR2 YNFKEQ. J was trimmed by 4 bases and V by 2 bases; bases with no gene match: 3. This CDR3 has 14 amino acids.

This sequence joins TRBV18 and TRBJ2-5; D possibly corresponds to TRBD2 (5 bases). V lost 2 bases and J lost 2, with 9 bases in between. The CDR3 has 14 amino acids. Germline loops: CDR1 KGHSH, CDR2 LQKENI. The CDR3 nucleotides read TGTGCCAGCTCACCAAGGGAGAGGCAAGAGACCCAGTACTTC. Translated, it gives CASSPRERQETQYF.

V and J are TRBV12-3 or TRBV12-4 and TRBJ2-7, with D unresolved. Between the trimmed V and J ends, which lost 4 bases and 7 bases, there was a span of 8 bases. This CDR3 has 11 residues. CDR3 coding DNA: TGTGCCAGCAGTTCAACCGGTGAGCAGTACTTC. This translates into CASSSTGEQYF.

V is TRBV30 and J is TRBJ2-1, with D maybe TRBD1 (6 bases). CDR1 GTSNPN and CDR2 SVGIG come from the germline V gene (reference sequence). Trimming stripped 3 bases from V and 3 bases from J, with 18 bases between. This CDR3 comprises 16 residues. The CDR3 loop reads CAWSPGGYSLYNEQFF. CDR3 coding DNA: TGTGCCTGGAGCCCTGGGGGCTACTCCCTCTACAATGAGCAGTTCTTC.

A few counts support this clone. J is TRBJ2-1 and V is TRBV7-9, with 8 bases fitting TRBD2. From germline, CDR1 is SEHNR and CDR2 FQNEAQ (reference sequence). J was trimmed by 8 bases and V by 3 bases; bases with no gene match: 9. CDR3 size: 15 residues. The CDR3, as DNA: TGTGCCAGCAGCTTTAGCGGGACTAGTCTAGATGAGCAGTTCTTC. Translating gives CASSFSGTSLDEQFF.

This chain links TRBV14 with TRBJ2-5; 10 nucleotides align to TRBD1. Germline V gene lookup returns CDR1 SGHDN and CDR2 FVKESK. This CDR3 spans 16 amino acids. The V and J ends lost 5 bases and 2 bases, in that order; junction bases with no gene match: 8. CDR3 sequence reads: CASSSRTGGFQETQYF. The CDR3 DNA reads as TGTGCCAGCAGCTCGCGGACAGGGGGTTTTCAAGAGACCCAGTACTTC.

The chain has TRBV5-1 and TRBJ2-5; the D gene is possibly TRBD1 (6 bases). The CDR3 covers 14 residues. Germline CDR1 and CDR2: SGHRS and YFSETQ. Trimming took 4 bases from V and 0 from J, leaving 10 bases between them. The CDR3 bases are TGCGCCAGCAGCCCTGGGACACACCAAGAGACCCAGTACTTC. Protein sequence: CASSPGTHQETQYF.

V gene TRBV4-1 combines with J gene TRBJ2-1; the match to TRBD1 covers 7 bases. The V gene end was trimmed by 0 bases and the J gene end by 0 bases; junction bases not matched to a gene: 8. The CDR3 is made up of 18 amino acids. Per the germline V gene, CDR1 is MGHRA and CDR2 is YSYEKL. The CDR3 DNA is TGCGCCAGCAGCCAAGATAAGAGGGGGCTAACCTCCTACAATGAGCAGTTCTTC. This codes for CASSQDKRGLTSYNEQFF.

The V call is TRBV7-8, the J call TRBJ2-5, with TRBD1 as a possible D gene (6 bases). The CDR3 length is 16 residues. The V gene lost 2 bases and the J gene lost 5 bases, with 18 bases spanning the gap. CDR1 is SGHVS, CDR2 FQNEAQ, per germline. The CDR3 sequence: CASSLLSGRGGETQYF. The CDR3 DNA sequence: TGTGCCAGCAGCTTATTGTCGGGCAGGGGTGGCGAGACCCAGTACTTC.

This clone was observed once. The CDR3 sequence is CASSFGVETQYF. In DNA form, the CDR3 reads TGTGCCAGCAGCTTTGGAGTTGAGACCCAGTACTTC. This chain uses TRBV7-9 with TRBJ2-5; D not resolved. CDR1 is SEHNR, CDR2 FQNEAQ, per germline (reference sequence). Trimming left V 3 bases short and J 5 bases short, with 7 bases between. The CDR3 is 12 residues long. The full variable domain, completed using reference TRBV7-9 and TRBJ2-5, is DTGVSQNPRHKITKRGQNVTFRCDPISEHNRLYWYRQTLGQGPEFLTYFQNEAQLEKSRLLSDRFSAERPKGSFSTLEIQRTEQGDSAMYLCASSFGVETQYFGPGTRLLVL.

This sequence joins TRBV27 and TRBJ2-1; TRBD2 is a possible D gene (7 bases). Germline CDR1 reads MNHEY; CDR2 reads SMNVEV (reference sequence). V dropped 3 bases and J dropped 3 bases, with 12 bases sitting between them. The length of the CDR3 is 15 residues. The CDR3 nucleotides are TGTGCCAGCAGTTTGGGGGGGGCCATCTACAATGAGCAGTTCTTC. The encoded protein is CASSLGGAIYNEQFF.